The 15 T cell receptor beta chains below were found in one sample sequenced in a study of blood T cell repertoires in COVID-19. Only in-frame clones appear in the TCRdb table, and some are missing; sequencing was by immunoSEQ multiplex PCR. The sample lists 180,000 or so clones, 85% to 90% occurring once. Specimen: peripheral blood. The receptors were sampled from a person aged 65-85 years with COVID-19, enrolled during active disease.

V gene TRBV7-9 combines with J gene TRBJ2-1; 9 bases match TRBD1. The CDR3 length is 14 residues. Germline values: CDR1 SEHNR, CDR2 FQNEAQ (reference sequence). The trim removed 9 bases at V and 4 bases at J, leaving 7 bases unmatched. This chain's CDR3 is CASEQGANYNEQFF. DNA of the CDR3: TGTGCCAGTGAACAGGGGGCGAATTACAATGAGCAGTTCTTC.

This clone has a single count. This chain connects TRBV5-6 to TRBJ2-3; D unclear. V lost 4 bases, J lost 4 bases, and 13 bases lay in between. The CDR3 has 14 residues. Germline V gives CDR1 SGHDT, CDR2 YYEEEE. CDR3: CASSTAPFSDTQYF. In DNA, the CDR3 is TGTGCCAGCAGCACCGCGCCTTTTTCAGATACGCAGTATTTT.

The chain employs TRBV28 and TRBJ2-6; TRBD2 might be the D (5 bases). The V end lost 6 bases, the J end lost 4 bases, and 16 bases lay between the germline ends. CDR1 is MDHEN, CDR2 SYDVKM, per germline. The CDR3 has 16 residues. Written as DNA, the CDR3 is TGTGCCAGCAGCCCTAGCCTTGGTTCCGGGGCCAACGTCCTGACTTTC. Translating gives CASSPSLGSGANVLTF.

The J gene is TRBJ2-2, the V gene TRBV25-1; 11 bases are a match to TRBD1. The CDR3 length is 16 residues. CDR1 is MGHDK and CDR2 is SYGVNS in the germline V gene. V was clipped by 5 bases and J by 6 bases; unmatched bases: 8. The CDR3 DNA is TGTGCCAGCAGTCAGCCCGGGACAGGGGGTGCCGGGGAGCTGTTTTTT. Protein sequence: CASSQPGTGGAGELFF. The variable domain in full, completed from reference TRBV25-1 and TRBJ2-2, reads EADIYQTPRYLVIGTGKKITLECSQTMGHDKMYWYQQDPGMELHLIHYSYGVNSTEKGDLSSESTVSRIRTEHFPLTLESARPSHTSQYLCASSQPGTGGAGELFFGEGSRLTVL.

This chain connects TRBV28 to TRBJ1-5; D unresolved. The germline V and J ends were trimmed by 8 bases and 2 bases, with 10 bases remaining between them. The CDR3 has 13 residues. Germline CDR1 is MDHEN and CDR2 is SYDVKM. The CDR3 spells CASQWGGNQPQHF. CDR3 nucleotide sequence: TGTGCCAGCCAGTGGGGAGGCAATCAGCCCCAGCATTTT.

CDR3 nucleotide sequence: TGTGCCAGCAGGTTAACAGGGGACCCCACAGATACGCAGTATTTT. Amino acids: CASRLTGDPTDTQYF. The gene calls are TRBV27 and TRBJ2-3, with 7 bases aligning to TRBD1. V lost 6 bases and J lost 2; bases outside the gene matches: 8. Germline V gene lookup returns CDR1 MNHEY and CDR2 SMNVEV (reference sequence). The CDR3 is made up of 15 amino acids.

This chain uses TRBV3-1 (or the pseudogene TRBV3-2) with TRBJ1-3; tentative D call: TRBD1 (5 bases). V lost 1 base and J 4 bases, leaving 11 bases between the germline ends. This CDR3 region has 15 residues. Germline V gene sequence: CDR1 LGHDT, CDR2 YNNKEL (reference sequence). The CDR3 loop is CASSQGPEGGNTIYF. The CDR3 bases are TGTGCCAGCAGCCAAGGTCCGGAGGGGGGAAACACCATATATTTT.

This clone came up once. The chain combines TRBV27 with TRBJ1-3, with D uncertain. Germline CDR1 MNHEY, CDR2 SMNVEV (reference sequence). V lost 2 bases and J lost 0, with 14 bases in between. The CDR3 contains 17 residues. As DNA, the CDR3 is TGTGCCAGCAGTTTAAATGGTGGCAGATACTCTGGAAACACCATATATTTT. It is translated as CASSLNGGRYSGNTIYF.

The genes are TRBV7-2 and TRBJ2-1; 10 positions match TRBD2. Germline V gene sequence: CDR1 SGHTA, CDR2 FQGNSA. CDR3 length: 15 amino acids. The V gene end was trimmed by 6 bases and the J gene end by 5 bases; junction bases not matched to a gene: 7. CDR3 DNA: TGTGCCAGCAGTCTGTCAACTAGCGGGAACAATGAGCAGTTCTTC. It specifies CASSLSTSGNNEQFF.

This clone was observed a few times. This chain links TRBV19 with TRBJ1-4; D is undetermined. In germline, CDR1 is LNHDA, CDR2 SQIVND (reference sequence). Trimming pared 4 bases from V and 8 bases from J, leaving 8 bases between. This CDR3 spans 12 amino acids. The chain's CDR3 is CASSTAEEKLFF. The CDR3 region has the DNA TGTGCCAGTAGTACTGCGGAGGAAAAACTGTTTTTT.

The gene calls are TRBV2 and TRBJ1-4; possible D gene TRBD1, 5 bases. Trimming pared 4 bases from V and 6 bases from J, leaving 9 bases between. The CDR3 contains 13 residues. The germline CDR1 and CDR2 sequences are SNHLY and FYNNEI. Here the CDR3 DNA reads TGTGCCAGCAGTGTTGGGGGGGATGAAAAACTGTTTTTT. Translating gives CASSVGGDEKLFF.

DNA for the CDR3: TGTGCCAGCAGCGGAGGACTAGCGGGGGCCAATGAGCAGTTCTTC. This translates into CASSGGLAGANEQFF. The V call is TRBV9, the J call TRBJ2-1, with 13 bases identical to TRBD2. Germline CDR1 reads SGDLS; CDR2 reads YYNGEE. With V trimmed by 3 bases and J by 6 bases, 3 bases remained unmatched. This CDR3 region has 15 residues.

The CDR3 here is CASSTRLGGGTDTQYF. The CDR3 region has the DNA TGTGCCAGTAGTACCCGACTGGGAGGGGGCACAGATACGCAGTATTTT. The rearrangement uses TRBV19 and TRBJ2-3; 7 bases line up with TRBD2. The junction had 8 bases not matched to a gene; V was cut back by 4 bases and J by 1 base. The CDR3 consists of 16 residues. The germline V gene encodes CDR1 LNHDA and CDR2 SQIVND (reference sequence). Looking up the rest from reference TRBV19 and TRBJ2-3 gives the full variable domain: DGGITQSPKYLFRKEGQNVTLSCEQNLNHDAMYWYRQDPGQGLRLIYYSQIVNDFQKGDIAEGYSVSREKKESFPLTVTSAQKNPTAFYLCASSTRLGGGTDTQYFGPGTRLTVL.

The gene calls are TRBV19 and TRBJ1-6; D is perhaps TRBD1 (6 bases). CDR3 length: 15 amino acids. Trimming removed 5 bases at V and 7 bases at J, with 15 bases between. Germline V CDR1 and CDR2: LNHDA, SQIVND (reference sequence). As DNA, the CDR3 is TGTGCCAGTAGTGCAAGCCGGGACACCAATTCACCCCTCCACTTT. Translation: CASSASRDTNSPLHF.

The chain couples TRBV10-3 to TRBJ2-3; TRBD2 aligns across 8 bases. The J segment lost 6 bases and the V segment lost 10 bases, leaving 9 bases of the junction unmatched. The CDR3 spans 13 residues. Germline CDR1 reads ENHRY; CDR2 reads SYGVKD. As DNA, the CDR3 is TGTGCCACAGGAGCGGGAGAAGAGGATACGCAGTATTTT. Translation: CATGAGEEDTQYF.